This T cell receptor beta chain was profiled in a study of shared clonotypes between healthy human individuals. Study at large: Serving as donors were a couple of women and three men, whose ages spanned 18 to 49. Study-wide points: Estimated richness values were generally larger in naive subsets than in memory subsets. Researchers sampled only blood; tissue repertoires likely differ.

Details on this clone: What it binds is unknown.

Roughly 200 ng DNA, about 33,000 T cell genomes, went into each sorted-subset replicate PCR. Sequenced by immunoSEQ multiplex PCR; TCRdb stores in-frame clones only, minus some. The table has 550,000 to 800,000 clones, 74% seen once. The sample consisted of memory CD4+ T cells sorted from blood. The subset here: CD45RA-negative fraction. The source of this sequence is a woman aged 25 to 39 in good health.

CDR3 loop: CASRTGRRNTIYF. DNA of the CDR3: TGTGCCAGTAGGACAGGGCGCCGAAACACCATATATTTT. This chain connects TRBV28 to TRBJ1-3, with TRBD1 identical over 8 bases. CDR3 size: 13 residues. With 9 bases clipped from V and 5 bases from J, the junction kept 6 bases outside the gene matches. Germline-derived CDR1 and CDR2 are MDHEN and SYDVKM.